This TCR beta chain originates from a study of blood T cell repertoires in COVID-19 (dated by TCRdb to between 2020 and 2021). For context, the study as a whole: The collaborator samples originated in the United States, Italy and Spain and spanned the acute and convalescent phases of COVID-19. The material from the prospective study consisted of cDNA or gDNA derived from T cells, B-cell-depleted T cells, or PBMCs. Deeply sampled blood TCRbeta repertoires from subjects exposed to, actively infected with, or recovered from COVID-19 were included in the dataset. The repertoires were made available in a free public database intended to serve as a resource for research on the immune response to SARS-CoV-2. Nearly every sample came with metadata listing a de-identified subject ID, COVID-19 status, age in years and sex. Where available, HLA class I and class II types were taken from metadata supplied by the sample provider and were not determined by assay-based typing. Samples came from the ongoing ImmuneRACE study (first 160 participants) plus 1,254 subjects from 6 global collaborators.

TCRbeta CDR3 regions were amplified from genomic DNA by means of the immunoSEQ Assay, a bias-controlled multiplex PCR. The authors processed their data as follows. Within the assay, amplification of reference gene primers was used to estimate how many nucleated cells each sample contained. To quantify the absolute abundance of each unique TCRbeta CDR3 rearrangement, sequence reads were collapsed and filtered. Productive Simpson clonality was computed per sample as the square root of Simpson's diversity index over productive rearrangements. TCRdb obtained this table from immuneACCESS and retained in-frame rearrangements with V and J assigned. These tables miss some clones; where compared with another copy, unresolved V genes account for less than half of the shortfall, and the remainder is unexplained. From that table come the V and J calls and clone size; the DNA was used to work out D and trimming. The sample profile shows hundreds of thousands of clones; around 90% of them were found once. The ten biggest clones cover around 0.67% of the sample.

Here is what the overall study found, with its caveats: Clinical and demographic metadata were provided uncurated, with the amount varying by source and participant.

Whole blood was collected in K2EDTA tubes by collaborating institutions according to the institutions' own protocols. Collaborator samples were shipped for TCRbeta analysis as frozen whole blood, isolated PBMCs, or DNA extracted from either sample type. With regard to this clone: Its binding antigen is unknown. Base qualities were left out, and no much larger clone turns up one base away.

This receptor was identified in a human donor in a cohort sampled during active COVID-19. Sequences were obtained from peripheral blood.

CDR3 sequence: CASSGGVEEQYF. The sequence in DNA is TGTGCCAGCTCAGGGGGGGTAGAAGAGCAGTACTTC. The sequence links TRBV18 to TRBJ2-7; 7 bases in between match TRBD2. Counted from cysteine to phenylalanine, this CDR3 has 12 amino acids. Here the CDR3 DNA is all that survives: 36 bases in frame from base 1. Trimmed from V: 5 bases; trimmed from J: 7 bases; junction bases lacking a gene match: 5. Taken from the germline V gene, the CDR1 and CDR2 loops are KGHSH and LQKENI.